This T cell receptor (beta chain) was captured in a study of OX40 agonist ivuxolimab in advanced cancers. Study-level points and caveats: Clonal expansion from baseline to week 6 occurred in both CD4+ and CD8+ T cells.

Germline CDR1 reads SGHRS; CDR2 reads YFSETQ. The V segment lost 4 bases and the J segment 2 bases; nucleotides outside the gene matches: 7. The CDR3 extends over 15 amino acids. Assay used: immunoSEQ multiplex PCR; TCRdb lists only in-frame clones, some missing. The sample carries 61,000 or so clones, about four fifths recorded once. As concerns this clone: Its antigen is as yet unknown.

This chain joins TRBV5-1 and TRBJ2-7, with TRBD1 matching over 9 bases. Sequencing used CD4+ or CD8+ T cells sorted from blood, obtained in a trial of the OX40 agonist ivuxolimab. This TCR was recovered from an adult with an advanced solid tumor such as melanoma, head and neck, liver or kidney cancer. CDR3 amino acids: CASSPRDRDTYEQYF. The CDR3 DNA sequence: TGCGCCAGCAGCCCCCGGGACAGGGACACCTACGAGCAGTACTTC.